This record concerns one T cell receptor beta chain sequence. Its antigen is still unknown. Genomic DNA from each subset was divided evenly over several immunoSEQ plates. The assay was immunoSEQ multiplex PCR, and TCRdb's table has in-frame clones only and misses some. This table holds 2 million to 2.5 million clones, around 93% found once. Trimming cost V 5 bases and J 3 bases; bases outside gene matches: 8. This CDR3 region has 17 residues. Germline CDR1 is SSHAT and CDR2 is FNYEAQ (reference sequence). Naive CD8 cells lacked CD45RO and underwent positive selection for CCR7, leaving out terminally differentiated effector memory CD45RA+ cells. The study drew its donors from healthy HIV-negative adults without recent acute infections or vaccinations. This sample stems from a study of shared clonotypes between healthy human individuals. General study findings and limits: The sharing of approximately 4.6% of naive CD4 clonotypes was seen across a handful of donors.

This chain joins TRBV7-7 and TRBJ2-5; 14 bases fit TRBD2. The specimen sequenced was naive CD8+ T cells from PBMCs. This TCR was recovered from a man between 18 and 29 years old in good health. Some clones in this sample may be carry-over from other donors' samples. For the CDR3, the DNA is TGTGCCAGCAGCCAACGACTAGCGGGAGGGCCCGAAGAGACCCAGTACTTC. Protein product: CASSQRLAGGPEETQYF.